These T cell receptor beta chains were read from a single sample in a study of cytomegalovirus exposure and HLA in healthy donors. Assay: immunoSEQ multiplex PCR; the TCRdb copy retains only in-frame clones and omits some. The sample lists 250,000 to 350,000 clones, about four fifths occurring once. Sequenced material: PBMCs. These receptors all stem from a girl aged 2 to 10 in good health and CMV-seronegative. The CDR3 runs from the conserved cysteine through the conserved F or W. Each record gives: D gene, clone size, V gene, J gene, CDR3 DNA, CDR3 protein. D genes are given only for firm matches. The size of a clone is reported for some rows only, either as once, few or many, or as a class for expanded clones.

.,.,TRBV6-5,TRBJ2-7,TGTGCCAGCAGTTTCGCGAGGGAGCAGTACTTC,CASSFAREQYF
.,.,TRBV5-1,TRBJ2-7,TGCGCCAGCAGCTTCACCCGGTCGCCCAATTACGGGCAGTACTTC,CASSFTRSPNYGQYF
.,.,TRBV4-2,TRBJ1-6,TGTGCCAGCAGCCAAGAATCGGCAGGGACTGACTTCAATTCACCCCTCCACTTT,CASSQESAGTDFNSPLHF
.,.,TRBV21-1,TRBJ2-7,TGTGCCAGCAGCAAAGGGGGGACTAGCGGGGTTCCGCAGTACTTC,CASSKGGTSGVPQYF
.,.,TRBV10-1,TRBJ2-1,TGCGCCAGCAGTGAGTCGCGGGGCGGGGTATACAATGAGCAGTTCTTC,CASSESRGGVYNEQFF
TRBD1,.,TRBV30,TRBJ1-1,TGTGCCTGGATTCCTATGGGACAGAGAGTCCCGCTCTTT,CAWIPMGQRVPLF
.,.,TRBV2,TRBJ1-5,TGTGCCAGCAGCGACGGTAGCCGTATCCCCCAGCATTTT,CASSDGSRIPQHF
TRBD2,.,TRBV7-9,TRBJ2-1,TGTTCCAGCAGCTTAGGCGGGAGAGTATACAATGAGCAGTTCTTC,CSSSLGGRVYNEQFF
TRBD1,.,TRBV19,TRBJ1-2,TGTGCCAGTAGTATAATCTTACAGGGGGCTCGTGGCTACACCTTC,CASSIILQGARGYTF
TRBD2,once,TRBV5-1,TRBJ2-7,TGCGCCAGCAGCTTCTTTGCCCGGGGGGAGGCCTACGAGCAGTACTTC,CASSFFARGEAYEQYF
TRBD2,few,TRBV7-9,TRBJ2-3,TGTGCCAGCGTCCCAGGGAGGGCGGGCCTCACAGATACGCAGTATTTT,CASVPGRAGLTDTQYF
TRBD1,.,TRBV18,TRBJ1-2,TGTGCCAGCGCGCGAATAAGGACAGGAGCTAACTATGGCTACACCTTC,CASARIRTGANYGYTF
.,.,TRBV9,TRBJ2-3,TGTGCCAGCAGCGTAGGCGGGCTAGCAGCCGCCGATACGCAGTATTTT,CASSVGGLAAADTQYF
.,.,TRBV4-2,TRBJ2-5,TGTGCCAGCAGCCAAGCTACAGGGAGTATGGAGACCCAGTACTTC,CASSQATGSMETQYF
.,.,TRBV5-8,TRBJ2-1,TGTGCCAGCAGCAGCATTGGCTCCTACAATGAGCAGTTCTTC,CASSSIGSYNEQFF
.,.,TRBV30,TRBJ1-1,TGTGCCTCCCATGAGGATATGAACACTGAAGCTTTCTTT,CASHEDMNTEAFF
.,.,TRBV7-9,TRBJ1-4,TGTGCCAGCAGTCGAGATGAAAAACTGTTTTTT,CASSRDEKLFF
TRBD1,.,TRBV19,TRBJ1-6,TGTGCCAGTAGTATTGGAGGGTACAGGGGTAGCTCCTATAATTCACCCCTCCACTTT,CASSIGGYRGSSYNSPLHF
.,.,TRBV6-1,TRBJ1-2,TGTGCCAGCAGTGAAGTGTGGTCCGTCGGTAAGAGTTATAACTATGGCTACACCTTC,CASSEVWSVGKSYNYGYTF
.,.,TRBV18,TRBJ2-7,TGTGCCAGCTCACCACCGCAGCGGAGCTCCTACGAGCAGTACTTC,CASSPPQRSSYEQYF
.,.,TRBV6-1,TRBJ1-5,TGTGCCAGCATCCGGGACAACGGACGCAATCAGCCCCAGCATTTT,CASIRDNGRNQPQHF
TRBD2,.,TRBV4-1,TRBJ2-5,TGCGCCAGCAGCCAGGGGACTAGCGGGCAAGAGACCCAGTACTTC,CASSQGTSGQETQYF
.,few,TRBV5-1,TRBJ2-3,TGCGCCAGCAGCTTGGAACCTCCCCCTCCCCCGGGTCGGGATACGCAGTATTTT,CASSLEPPPPPGRDTQYF
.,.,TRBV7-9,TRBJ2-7,TGTGCCAGCAGCTTAGCGCAGGGTACCTACGAGCAGTACTTC,CASSLAQGTYEQYF
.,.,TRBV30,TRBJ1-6,TGTGCCTGTGACCCTGGCGGGCAGGCCAGCTCCTATAATTCACCCCTCCACTTT,CACDPGGQASSYNSPLHF
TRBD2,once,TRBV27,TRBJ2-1,TGTGCCAGCAGCCGCCGACGACTAGCGGGGTACAATGAGCAGTTCTTC,CASSRRRLAGYNEQFF
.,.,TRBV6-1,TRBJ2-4,TGTGCCAGCAGTGGAGGAGGTCTAGCCAAAAACATTCAGTACTTC,CASSGGGLAKNIQYF
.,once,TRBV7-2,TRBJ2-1,TGTGCCAGCAGCCCCCGGCAGCCTAGCTCCTACAATGAGCAGTTCTTC,CASSPRQPSSYNEQFF
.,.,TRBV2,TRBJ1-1,TGTGCCAGCAGCCCGGGACTCACTGAAGCTTTCTTT,CASSPGLTEAFF
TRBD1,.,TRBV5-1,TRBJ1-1,TGCGCCAGCAGCGGATACGACAGGGCCGGGACTGAAGCTTTCTTT,CASSGYDRAGTEAFF
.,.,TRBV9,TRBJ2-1,TGTGCCAGCAGCGAGCCCCGAGAGGCCCGGAATGAGCAGTTCTTC,CASSEPREARNEQFF
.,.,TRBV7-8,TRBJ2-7,TGTGCCAGCAGCTCACGGACATTACCGAACTACGAGCAGTACTTC,CASSSRTLPNYEQYF
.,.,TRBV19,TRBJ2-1,TGTGCCAGTAGTATTGACAGGAGTATTATGAATGAGCAGTTCTTC,CASSIDRSIMNEQFF
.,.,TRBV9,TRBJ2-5,TGTGCCAGCAGCGGCAGGGGCGAGACCCAGTACTTC,CASSGRGETQYF
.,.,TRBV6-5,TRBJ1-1,TGTGCCAGCAGTTACTCTGGTGGAGGGAACACTGAAGCTTTCTTT,CASSYSGGGNTEAFF
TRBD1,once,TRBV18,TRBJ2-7,TGTGCCAGCTCACCGACACAGGGGGTATCCTACGAGCAGTACTTC,CASSPTQGVSYEQYF
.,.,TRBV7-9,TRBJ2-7,TGTGCCAGCAGCTCTCAGACAGCCTTTGAGCAGTACTTC,CASSSQTAFEQYF
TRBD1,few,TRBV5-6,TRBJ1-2,TGTGCCAGCAGCGGGACAGGGTTTAACTATGGCTACACCTTC,CASSGTGFNYGYTF
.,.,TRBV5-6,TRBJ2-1,TGTGCCAGCAGCTGGGGCCAGGGGAGTGAGCAGTTCTTC,CASSWGQGSEQFF
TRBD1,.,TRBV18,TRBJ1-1,TGTGCCAGCTCACCCACCGGGACAGGGAACACTGAAGCTTTCTTT,CASSPTGTGNTEAFF
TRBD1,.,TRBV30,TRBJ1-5,TGTGCCTGGAGTCCGGACAGGGGGCGCGAAAGCAATCAGCCCCAGCATTTT,CAWSPDRGRESNQPQHF
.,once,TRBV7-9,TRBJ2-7,TGTGCCAGTATCCCCCCCAGTAACTCCTACGAGCGGTACTTC,CASIPPSNSYERYF